The sample holds a few counts of the clone carrying this T cell receptor beta chain. A second 7 to 11 cycle PCR used barcoded and J-beta primers. TCRdb reprocessed the 5' RACE reads with MiXCR, giving one entry per CDR3 protein. The sample lists some 1.5 million distinct CDR3 sequences, approximately 30% occurring once. This CDR3 region has 13 residues. Germline CDR1 SNHLY, CDR2 FYNNEI. Trimming shortened V by 4 bases and J by 3 bases, and 10 bases separated the two germline ends. The record originates from a study of blood T cells in healthy people across ages. Input material: blood. V gene TRBV2 combines with J gene TRBJ2-7, with D hard to call. The receptor comes from a woman aged 25 to 39 in good health. The CDR3: CASSGGIGYEQYF. The DNA of the CDR3 is TGTGCCAGCAGTGGTGGTATTGGCTACGAGCAGTACTTC.